The sequence of this TCR beta chain was determined in a study of T cells in Graves' hyperthyroidism and ophthalmopathy. Study-level points and caveats: Within blood appeared most thyroid clonotypes that had expanded above 0.001.

Per germline, CDR1 LNHNV and CDR2 YYDKDF (reference sequence). V lost 1 base, J lost 0 bases, and 9 bases lay in between. CDR3 length equals 15 residues. The table lists this clonotype with many counts. No antigen is known for it. It was RNA transcripts that yielded the amplified TCR beta CDR3 regions. The TCR CDR3 first-round RT-PCR relied on the HTBI primer set. TCRdb re-called the multiplex PCR reads with MiXCR, one entry per CDR3 protein. The sample records some 500,000 distinct CDR3 sequences, approximately 25% being singletons. Source material: blood. The sequence was collected from a woman younger than 45 with Graves' ophthalmopathy. The chain combines TRBV15 with TRBJ1-2; D may be TRBD1 (5 bases). CDR3 sequence: CATSRVGAANYGYTF. DNA of the CDR3: TGTGCCACCAGCAGAGTTGGGGCCGCTAACTATGGCTACACCTTC.